Listed here are 17 T cell receptor beta chains from one sample, sequenced in a study of T cell responses to AZD1222 COVID-19 vaccine. Assay used: immunoSEQ multiplex PCR; TCRdb lists only in-frame clones, some missing. The ten most abundant clones cover 2% to 2.5% of a sample with about 140,000 clones. What was sequenced was peripheral blood. Receptors were obtained from an adult in good health.

The chain joins TRBV14 to TRBJ1-2; possibly TRBD1 for D (5 bases). V was clipped by 5 bases and J by 8 bases, with 15 bases between them. Germline V CDR1 and CDR2: SGHDN, FVKESK. This CDR3 spans 13 amino acids. The CDR3 region has the DNA TGTGCCAGCAGCTCACAACGAACAGGCGGCTACACCTTC. Protein product: CASSSQRTGGYTF. The whole variable domain, filled in from reference TRBV14 and TRBJ1-2, reads EAGVTQFPSHSVIEKGQTVTLRCDPISGHDNLYWYRRVMGKEIKFLLHFVKESKQDESGMPNNRFLAERTGGTYSTLKVQPAELEDSGVYFCASSSQRTGGYTFGSGTRLTVV.

V is TRBV5-1 and J is TRBJ2-3; 9 bases align to TRBD1. From germline, CDR1 is SGHRS and CDR2 YFSETQ. The CDR3 spans 16 residues. J was trimmed by 4 bases and V by 7 bases; bases with no gene match: 13. CDR3 residues: CASAPPRDRVADTQYF. CDR3 DNA sequence: TGCGCCAGCGCCCCGCCCCGGGACAGGGTGGCAGATACGCAGTATTTT.

The chain links TRBV6-6 to TRBJ1-5, with 9 positions matching TRBD1. Germline V gene data show CDR1 as MNHNY and CDR2 as SVGAGI (reference sequence). V lost 7 bases, J lost 5 bases, and 9 bases stayed unmatched. This CDR3 region has 15 residues. CDR3: CASNKPGQGDQPQHF. In nucleotides, the CDR3 is TGTGCCAGCAATAAACCGGGACAGGGAGATCAGCCCCAGCATTTT.

The chain recombines TRBV5-1 with TRBJ2-5, with 9 bases fitting TRBD1. CDR1 and CDR2 (germline): SGHRS, YFSETQ. The CDR3 is made up of 13 amino acids. The V and J ends lost 4 bases and 3 bases, in that order; junction bases with no gene match: 1. In DNA, the CDR3 is TGCGCCAGCAGCCGGGACAGGGAAGAGACCCAGTACTTC. Protein: CASSRDREETQYF.

This CDR3 reads CASDRDRGEETQYF. The CDR3 nucleotides are TGTGCCAGCGATCGGGACAGGGGAGAAGAGACCCAGTACTTC. The chain is built from TRBV2 and TRBJ2-5, with 10 bases lining up with TRBD1. Germline assignment: CDR1 SNHLY and CDR2 FYNNEI. With V trimmed by 8 bases and J by 3 bases, 6 bases remained unmatched. The CDR3 covers 14 residues.

This chain uses TRBV7-2 with TRBJ2-1; 8 positions agree with TRBD2. With V trimmed by 2 bases and J by 6 bases, 15 bases remained unmatched. The CDR3 is 18 amino acids. The germline gives CDR1 SGHTA, CDR2 FQGNSA. The CDR3 loop is CASSLPLGSGGLGNEQFF. In DNA form, the CDR3 reads TGTGCCAGCAGCTTACCCCTGGGGAGCGGGGGTCTGGGCAATGAGCAGTTCTTC.

J is TRBJ1-2 and V is TRBV10-2; maybe TRBD1 (6 bases). Per the germline V gene, CDR1 is WSHSY and CDR2 is SAAADI. V shed 2 bases and J shed 14 bases, with 15 bases lying between them. This CDR3 contains 12 residues. The CDR3 sequence is CASSEQLGGQTF. The CDR3 DNA reads TGCGCCAGCAGTGAGCAGCTCGGGGGGCAAACCTTC.

This chain connects TRBV19 to TRBJ2-1; 7 bases map to TRBD2. This CDR3 comprises 10 residues. V lost 8 bases, J lost 8 bases, and 0 bases stayed unmatched. Germline V CDR1 and CDR2: LNHDA, SQIVND (reference sequence). The CDR3 is CASRGDEQFF. In DNA, the CDR3 is TGTGCCAGTCGGGGGGATGAGCAGTTCTTC. The full variable domain, its missing parts supplied by reference TRBV19 and TRBJ2-1, is DGGITQSPKYLFRKEGQNVTLSCEQNLNHDAMYWYRQDPGQGLRLIYYSQIVNDFQKGDIAEGYSVSREKKESFPLTVTSAQKNPTAFYLCASRGDEQFFGPGTRLTVL.

The gene calls are TRBV11-1 and TRBJ1-2, with 8 bases matching TRBD1. The CDR3 covers 14 residues. Trimming at V came to 5 bases and at J to 2 bases, leaving 4 bases not matched to a gene. The germline gives CDR1 SGHAT, CDR2 FQDESV (reference sequence). The CDR3 protein is CASSAGQGNYGYTF. CDR3 nucleotides: TGTGCCAGCAGCGCCGGACAGGGCAACTATGGCTACACCTTC.

The genes are TRBV7-8 and TRBJ1-3, with a possible D match to TRBD1 (5 bases). Per the germline V gene, CDR1 is SGHVS and CDR2 is FQNEAQ. V lost 3 bases and J lost 0, with 9 bases in between. The CDR3 contains 15 residues. The CDR3, as DNA: TGTGCCAGCAGCTTGGGACGGAACTCTGGAAACACCATATATTTT. It is translated as CASSLGRNSGNTIYF.

This chain links TRBV28 with TRBJ1-5; no definite D call. Per germline, CDR1 MDHEN and CDR2 SYDVKM. The CDR3 length is 16 residues. The V and J ends lost 3 bases and 2 bases respectively, with 14 bases between them. The CDR3 loop reads CASSFLRESGNQPQHF. As DNA, the CDR3 is TGTGCCAGCAGTTTTCTACGGGAGTCGGGCAATCAGCCCCAGCATTTT. Together with reference TRBV28 and TRBJ1-5, the CDR3 gives the full variable domain: DVKVTQSSRYLVKRTGEKVFLECVQDMDHENMFWYRQDPGLGLRLIYFSYDVKMKEKGDIPEGYSVSREKKERFSLILESASTNQTSMYLCASSFLRESGNQPQHFGDGTRLSIL.

For the CDR3, the DNA is TGTGCCAGCAGCTCTAGAGGGACTAGCGGGCCCATCCCCTACGAGCAGTACTTC. Translated: CASSSRGTSGPIPYEQYF. The chain has TRBV7-2 and TRBJ2-7; 12 bases map to TRBD2. Germline CDR1 reads SGHTA; CDR2 reads FQGNSA. Trimming removed 4 bases from V and 2 bases from J; junction bases left unmatched: 12. The CDR3 is 18 amino acids. Full variable domain (rest looked up from reference TRBV7-2 and TRBJ2-7): GAGVSQSPSNKVTEKGKDVELRCDPISGHTALYWYRQSLGQGLEFLIYFQGNSAPDKSGLPSDRFSAERTGGSVSTLTIQRTQQEDSAVYLCASSSRGTSGPIPYEQYFGPGTRLTVT.

The chain joins TRBV7-2 to TRBJ2-1; TRBD1 agrees at 11 bases. Germline trimming cut 5 bases from V and 7 bases from J; bases unmatched to any gene: 10. The CDR3 extends over 16 amino acids. CDR1 is SGHTA and CDR2 is FQGNSA in the germline V gene. The CDR3 loop reads CASSAGTGGFRNEQFF. CDR3 sequence (DNA): TGTGCCAGCAGCGCAGGGACAGGGGGGTTTAGGAATGAGCAGTTCTTC.

This chain links TRBV6-2 or TRBV6-3 with TRBJ1-2; possibly TRBD1 for D (5 bases). CDR3 length equals 17 residues. Trimming shortened V by 5 bases and J by 1 base, and 20 bases separated the two germline ends. Germline loops: CDR1 MNHEY, CDR2 SVGEGT. CDR3 loop: CASSPPEAGWSNYGYTF. As DNA, the CDR3 is TGTGCCAGCAGTCCCCCCGAGGCAGGGTGGAGTAACTATGGCTACACCTTC.

The chain carries TRBV5-4 and TRBJ1-1, with D tentatively TRBD1 (5 bases). The germline V and J ends were trimmed by 2 bases and 1 base, with 18 bases remaining between them. CDR1 is SGHNT and CDR2 is YYREEE in the germline V gene (reference sequence). The CDR3 is 17 residues long. Here the CDR3 DNA reads TGTGCCAGCAGCTTAGGTTCGCTTCGAGGGGAGAACACTGAAGCTTTCTTT. This codes for CASSLGSLRGENTEAFF.

The genes are TRBV20-1 and TRBJ1-2; D is ambiguous. Germline CDR1 DFQATT, CDR2 SNEGSKA (reference sequence). V was shortened by 6 bases and J by 2 bases, with 7 bases between the two germline ends. The CDR3 loop spans 11 amino acids. The DNA for the CDR3 is TGCAGTGCCGAGGGAAACTATGGCTACACCTTC. Translation: CSAEGNYGYTF.

The genes are TRBV6-2 or TRBV6-3 and TRBJ2-3; 13 nucleotides align to TRBD2. The germline V gene encodes CDR1 MNHEY and CDR2 SVGEGT. With V trimmed by 6 bases and J by 5 bases, 8 bases remained unmatched. The CDR3 contains 16 residues. The DNA for the CDR3 is TGTGCCAGCAGCACACTAGCGGGGGGGCCAGAAGATACGCAGTATTTT. Its translation is CASSTLAGGPEDTQYF.